This entry describes one T cell receptor beta chain. Its antigen is still unknown. The CDR3 has 14 residues. Trimming cost V 0 bases and J 2 bases, with 8 bases left between them. In germline, CDR1 is SEHNR, CDR2 FQNEAQ (reference sequence). Described time point: newly diagnosed GD, antithyroid drugs for less than 3 months. PBMC-extracted RNA yielded the TCR library. This record comes from a study of regulatory T cells in long-lasting Graves disease. Study conclusions and caveats: The TCR repertoire of persistent Graves' patients was less diverse than that of newly diagnosed ones.

Arm-PCR with iRepertoire HTBI primers amplified the CDR3 regions for these TCR beta libraries. MiXCR, applied by TCRdb to the multiplex PCR reads, yields one record per CDR3 protein. The table shows 450,000 to 650,000 distinct CDR3 sequences, with 16% occurring only once. This sample also appeared in a second study, on T cells in Graves' hyperthyroidism and ophthalmopathy.

The chain has TRBV7-9 and TRBJ2-7; weak D call: TRBD1 (5 bases). This specimen consisted of peripheral blood mononuclear cells (PBMCs), obtained at new diagnosis, from a patient treated with antithyroid drugs. This TCR derives from a woman aged 35-60 years with Graves disease. The CDR3, as DNA: TGTGCCAGCAGCTTAGCTCGACAGACCTACGAGCAGTACTTC. Protein sequence: CASSLARQTYEQYF.